These 30 T cell receptor beta chains originate from one sample sequenced in a study of human T cells and chemical hapten exposure. Time point described: patch test 1, 2 weeks after DPC sensitization. Documented treatment: therapeutic diphenylcyclopropenone sensitization with weekly scalp DPC. From the RACE reads, TCRdb called clonotypes with MiXCR, one entry per CDR3 protein. The repertoire consists of 150,000 to 200,000 distinct CDR3 sequences, with roughly 15% occurring once and the leading ten covering approximately 1.5%. Sequenced material: whole blood, taken in connection with sensitization to the hapten diphenylcyclopropenone (DPC). These receptors all stem from a woman in her thirties with alopecia areata. Some clones in this sample may be carry-over from other donors' samples.

The genes are TRBV5-1 and TRBJ1-2; tentative D call: TRBD1 (5 bases). The V and J ends lost 5 bases and 4 bases respectively, with 15 bases between them. The CDR3 is made up of 14 amino acids. Germline values: CDR1 SGHRS, CDR2 YFSETQ. The CDR3 is CASSSPGPSYGYTF. The CDR3 nucleotides read TGCGCCAGCAGTTCCCCGGGACCGAGCTATGGCTACACCTTC.

This clonotype showed up just a few times. This chain uses TRBV5-5 with TRBJ1-5; D perhaps matches TRBD1 (5 bases). Trimming removed 0 bases from V and 5 bases from J, with 9 bases in between. CDR3 length: 14 residues. Germline V gene lookup returns CDR1 SGHKS and CDR2 YYEKEE (reference sequence). As DNA, the CDR3 is TGTGCCAGCAGCTTGGCAGGGTCGCATCAGCCCCAGCATTTT. Translating gives CASSLAGSHQPQHF. The entire variable domain, with the rest obtained from reference TRBV5-5 and TRBJ1-5, is as follows: DAGVTQSPTHLIKTRGQQVTLRCSPISGHKSVSWYQQVLGQGPQFIFQYYEKEERGRGNFPDRFSARQFPNYSSELNVNALLLGDSALYLCASSLAGSHQPQHFGDGTRLSIL.

The chain carries TRBV5-1 and TRBJ2-1; 11 bases are shared with TRBD2. CDR1 and CDR2 from the germline V gene are SGHRS and YFSETQ. Trimming took 4 bases from V and 7 from J; bases not matched to a gene: 7. The CDR3 is 15 amino acids. The CDR3 spells CASSLSGGASNEQFF. In nucleotides, the CDR3 is TGCGCCAGCAGCCTTAGCGGGGGGGCCTCTAATGAGCAGTTCTTC.

There are many counts of this clonotype. The rearrangement uses TRBV6-2 or TRBV6-3 and TRBJ1-6; D possibly corresponds to TRBD1 (5 bases). CDR3 length equals 16 residues. Trimming took 2 bases from V and 9 from J, leaving 17 bases between them. Germline CDR1 is MNHEY and CDR2 is SVGEGT. Here the CDR3 reads CASSYREARAGSPLHF. In nucleotides, the CDR3 is TGTGCCAGCAGTTACCGCGAGGCCAGGGCTGGTTCACCCCTCCACTTT.

This clonotype was observed a few times. This chain connects TRBV28 to TRBJ2-7, with a tentative D call TRBD1 (6 bases). CDR1 is MDHEN, CDR2 SYDVKM, per germline. V dropped 7 bases and J dropped 1 base, with 20 bases sitting between them. The CDR3 length is 16 residues. The CDR3 sequence: CASIPGTGFISYEQYF. The CDR3 DNA reads as TGTGCCAGCATCCCCGGAACAGGGTTCATTTCCTACGAGCAGTACTTC. The whole variable domain, filled in from reference TRBV28 and TRBJ2-7, reads DVKVTQSSRYLVKRTGEKVFLECVQDMDHENMFWYRQDPGLGLRLIYFSYDVKMKEKGDIPEGYSVSREKKERFSLILESASTNQTSMYLCASIPGTGFISYEQYFGPGTRLTVT.

This clonotype was seen a few times. This chain connects TRBV6-2 or TRBV6-3 to TRBJ1-1; D not resolved. This CDR3 is built from 13 residues. V shed 1 base and J shed 8 bases, with 11 bases lying between them. Germline V gene data show CDR1 as MNHEY and CDR2 as SVGEGT. The CDR3 nucleotides read TGTGCCAGCAGTTACTGGAGAACACTAGAAGCTTTCTTT. It is translated as CASSYWRTLEAFF.

The chain combines TRBV7-4 with TRBJ1-3; D is unresolved. This CDR3 comprises 16 residues. Germline V gene lookup returns CDR1 SGHVT and CDR2 SQSDAQ. The germline V and J ends were trimmed by 3 bases and 0 bases, with 12 bases remaining between them. The CDR3 is CASSFRTPSSGNTIYF. CDR3 sequence (DNA): TGTGCCAGCAGCTTTCGGACGCCGAGCTCTGGAAACACCATATATTTT.

The sample holds many counts of this clonotype. The V call is TRBV3-1, the J call TRBJ2-7; D is possibly TRBD1 (6 bases). Trimming removed 5 bases from V and 2 bases from J, with 10 bases in between. CDR1 and CDR2 (germline): LGHDT, YNNKEL (reference sequence). CDR3 length equals 13 residues. CDR3 residues: CASSSQGTYEQYF. CDR3 DNA sequence: TGTGCCAGCAGCTCACAGGGTACCTACGAGCAGTACTTC.

The chain uses TRBV28 and TRBJ2-7, with D hard to call. Germline V CDR1 and CDR2: MDHEN, SYDVKM. Trimming took 3 bases from V and 3 from J, leaving 9 bases between them. This CDR3 has 13 amino acids. In DNA, the CDR3 is TGTGCCAGCAGTTTGCACGGAAACTACGAGCAGTACTTC. It specifies CASSLHGNYEQYF.

This CDR3 reads CSASAVGQETQYF. In nucleotides, the CDR3 is TGCAGTGCGTCGGCGGTAGGCCAAGAGACCCAGTACTTC. V usage is TRBV20-1 and J usage is TRBJ2-5, with unresolved D. V was trimmed by 6 bases and J by 1 base, leaving 12 bases between them. The CDR3 spans 13 residues. Germline CDR1 reads DFQATT; CDR2 reads SNEGSKA (reference sequence).

This clonotype was seen only a few times. The chain uses TRBV10-3 and TRBJ2-7, with 9 bases matching TRBD1. The CDR3 has 15 amino acids. The V gene's germline CDR1 is ENHRY and CDR2 SYGVKD. V lost 2 bases to trimming and J lost 6 bases; unmatched junction nucleotides: 8. CDR3 nucleotides: TGTGCCATCAGTGAGCGGGGACAGGGAGGGAGCGAGCAGTACTTC. Translation: CAISERGQGGSEQYF.

This clonotype has ten or more counts. The chain combines TRBV6-5 with TRBJ2-7; D is unresolved. The germline V and J ends were trimmed by 2 bases and 5 bases, with 4 bases remaining between them. The CDR3 is made up of 11 amino acids. The germline V gene has CDR1 MNHEY and CDR2 SVGAGI. CDR3 nucleotides: TGTGCCAGCAGTTACGCAAACGAGCAGTACTTC. Protein sequence: CASSYANEQYF.

The J gene is TRBJ2-3, the V gene TRBV11-2; either TRBD1 or TRBD2 may supply D (5 bases each). Germline V gene sequence: CDR1 SGHAT, CDR2 FQNNGV. Trimming pared 2 bases from V and 6 bases from J, leaving 18 bases between. This CDR3 is 16 amino acids long. The CDR3 here is CASSLRLDSAGDTQYF. The CDR3, as DNA: TGTGCCAGCAGCTTACGCTTGGACTCCGCAGGGGATACGCAGTATTTT.

This clonotype was observed a few times. V is TRBV28 and J is TRBJ2-7, with 16 nucleotides matching TRBD2. Per the germline V gene, CDR1 is MDHEN and CDR2 is SYDVKM. J was trimmed by 5 bases and V by 4 bases; bases with no gene match: 20. The CDR3 covers 21 residues. The CDR3, as DNA: TGTGCCAGCAGTTCACGGAAACCGGGACTAGCGGGAGGGGCCCAACTGAACGAGCAGTACTTC. Protein: CASSSRKPGLAGGAQLNEQYF.

This chain joins TRBV12-3 or TRBV12-4 and TRBJ2-3; TRBD2 aligns across 13 bases. V lost 6 bases to trimming and J lost 3 bases; unmatched junction nucleotides: 6. This CDR3 region has 16 residues. The CDR3: CASSDRLAGGTDTQYF. DNA of the CDR3: TGTGCCAGCAGCGATAGACTAGCGGGGGGTACAGATACGCAGTATTTT.

The sample holds a few counts of this clonotype. The chain couples TRBV6-2 or TRBV6-3 to TRBJ2-1; the D is unclear. The CDR3 loop spans 12 amino acids. Trimming removed 4 bases at V and 4 bases at J, with 5 bases between. From germline, CDR1 is MNHEY and CDR2 SVGEGT. CDR3 nucleotides: TGTGCCAGCAGTTCGATTTACAATGAGCAGTTCTTC. Protein product: CASSSIYNEQFF.

This clonotype was observed at least ten times. This chain links TRBV20-1 with TRBJ2-1, with 11 bases lining up with TRBD2. CDR3 size: 15 residues. Germline CDR1 DFQATT, CDR2 SNEGSKA (reference sequence). V dropped 6 bases and J dropped 3; count of bases not matched to a gene: 7. The chain's CDR3 is CSAEAGTSGYNEQFF. The DNA for the CDR3 is TGCAGTGCCGAGGCCGGGACTAGCGGCTACAATGAGCAGTTCTTC.

The chain carries TRBV11-3 and TRBJ1-6; D is possibly TRBD1 (6 bases). The V end was cut by 0 bases, the J end by 0 bases, with 12 bases between. This CDR3 has 18 residues. The germline V gene has CDR1 SGHNT and CDR2 YENEEA. The CDR3 is CASSLDQGGTSYNSPLHF. The CDR3 DNA reads TGTGCCAGCAGCTTAGATCAAGGGGGGACCTCCTATAATTCACCCCTCCACTTT.

The gene calls are TRBV2 and TRBJ2-1; 8 bases fit TRBD2. Germline-derived CDR1 and CDR2 are SNHLY and FYNNEI. This CDR3 contains 13 residues. Trimming at V came to 7 bases and at J to 7 bases, leaving 6 bases not matched to a gene. The CDR3 spells CASKGTSNNEQFF. The CDR3 nucleotides read TGTGCCAGCAAAGGGACTAGTAATAATGAGCAGTTCTTC. The variable domain in full, completed from reference TRBV2 and TRBJ2-1, reads EPEVTQTPSHQVTQMGQEVILRCVPISNHLYFYWYRQILGQKVEFLVSFYNNEISEKSEIFDDQFSVERPDGSNFTLKIRSTKLEDSAMYFCASKGTSNNEQFFGPGTRLTVL.

The chain has TRBV2 and TRBJ2-3; 7 nucleotides line up with TRBD1. This CDR3 comprises 14 residues. V shed 9 bases, J shed 1 base, and the junction held 7 bases outside the gene matches. Germline V gene sequence: CDR1 SNHLY, CDR2 FYNNEI. CDR3 region: CARTHRGGTDTQYF. The CDR3 nucleotides read TGTGCCAGGACCCACAGGGGCGGCACAGATACGCAGTATTTT.

This clonotype was recorded many times. The chain is built from TRBV30 and TRBJ1-1; D perhaps matches TRBD1 (5 bases). Germline-derived CDR1 and CDR2 are GTSNPN and SVGIG (reference sequence). The CDR3 is 14 residues long. The germline V and J ends were trimmed by 4 bases and 4 bases, with 16 bases remaining between them. CDR3 in amino acids: CAWILYVGVTEAFF. The CDR3 DNA is TGTGCCTGGATTTTGTACGTGGGGGTCACTGAAGCTTTCTTT.

The table lists this clonotype with a few counts. This chain links TRBV6-5 with TRBJ2-2; weak D call: TRBD1 (6 bases). CDR3 length: 17 amino acids. Germline CDR1 and CDR2: MNHEY and SVGAGI. Trimming shortened V by 0 bases and J by 4 bases, and 15 bases separated the two germline ends. The CDR3 spells CASSYSIMRGSTGELFF. The CDR3, as DNA: TGTGCCAGCAGTTACTCGATTATGAGGGGGAGCACCGGGGAGCTGTTTTTT.

This clonotype has only a few counts. The gene calls are TRBV21-1 and TRBJ2-1; the D call TRBD2 from the table was never checked on the DNA. TRBV21-1 is a known pseudogene. The CDR3 extends over 16 amino acids. The CDR3 nucleotides are TGTGCCAGCAGCAAAATTGACCCAAAGACCGCCTCGGGAGAGATCTTC. Amino acids: CASSKIDPKTASGEIF.

The chain uses TRBV5-1 and TRBJ2-7; possibly TRBD1 for D (5 bases). The CDR3 runs 15 residues. Trimming removed 4 bases at V and 3 bases at J, with 17 bases between. Germline CDR1 and CDR2: SGHRS and YFSETQ. Written as DNA, the CDR3 is TGCGCCAGCAGCCTGGATTGGCAGGGATACTACGAGCAGTACTTC. It encodes CASSLDWQGYYEQYF. The full variable domain, its missing parts supplied by reference TRBV5-1 and TRBJ2-7, is KAGVTQTPRYLIKTRGQQVTLSCSPISGHRSVSWYQQTPGQGLQFLFEYFSETQRNKGNFPGRFSGRQFSNSRSEMNVSTLELGDSALYLCASSLDWQGYYEQYFGPGTRLTVT.

In this sample, this clonotype turned up a few times. In DNA, the CDR3 is TGTGCCATCAGTGAGTCGATGGCGGGGACTAACAATGAGCAGTTCTTC. Protein: CAISESMAGTNNEQFF. The V gene is TRBV10-3, the J gene TRBJ2-1; 7 bases are a match to TRBD2. The CDR3 consists of 16 residues. CDR1 and CDR2 (germline): ENHRY, SYGVKD. The V segment lost 0 bases and the J segment 5 bases; nucleotides outside the gene matches: 7.

This chain links TRBV6-5 with TRBJ2-2, with D possibly TRBD1 on 6 matching bases. Looked up from germline, CDR1 is MNHEY and CDR2 is SVGAGI. V shed 2 bases and J shed 7 bases, with 20 bases lying between them. This CDR3 comprises 17 residues. The CDR3: CASSYTLPGADGGELFF. DNA of the CDR3: TGTGCCAGCAGTTACACCCTGCCAGGGGCCGATGGCGGGGAGCTGTTTTTT.

This clonotype showed up just a few times. CDR3 DNA sequence: TGTGCCAGCAGCTTAGAGACTAGCGGTTCACAGTTCTTC. Translation: CASSLETSGSQFF. V is TRBV11-2 and J is TRBJ2-1; 9 bases are a match to TRBD2. V was clipped by 0 bases and J by 13 bases; unmatched bases: 4. The CDR3 has 13 amino acids. Germline loops: CDR1 SGHAT, CDR2 FQNNGV.

This clonotype was recorded a few times. The chain couples TRBV28 to TRBJ2-3; unclear D gene. Trimming shortened V by 6 bases and J by 2 bases, and 12 bases separated the two germline ends. The CDR3 has 14 residues. Per germline, CDR1 MDHEN and CDR2 SYDVKM. The DNA for the CDR3 is TGTGCCAGCAGCGACAATGTCATCACAGATACGCAGTATTTT. Translating gives CASSDNVITDTQYF.

This clonotype showed up just a few times. The chain couples TRBV20-1 to TRBJ2-1; D is unresolved. This CDR3 has 15 amino acids. Germline CDR1 reads DFQATT; CDR2 reads SNEGSKA (reference sequence). V shed 4 bases and J shed 1 base, with 14 bases lying between them. Written as DNA, the CDR3 is TGCAGTGCTACACCGGGCCTGGGGTCCTACAATGAGCAGTTCTTC. Protein sequence: CSATPGLGSYNEQFF.

This clonotype was seen only a few times. The chain employs TRBV7-2 and TRBJ2-3; TRBD2 matches 13 bases. Germline V gene data show CDR1 as SGHTA and CDR2 as FQGNSA. Trimming at V came to 5 bases and at J to 6 bases, leaving 8 bases not matched to a gene. The CDR3 sequence is 16 residues long. The CDR3 bases are TGTGCCAGCAGCAACAGACTAGCGGGGGGCTCGGATACGCAGTATTTT. It specifies CASSNRLAGGSDTQYF.